Below, 27 T cell receptor beta chains from the same sample are listed, as sequenced in a study of blood T cell repertoires in COVID-19. Data came from immunoSEQ multiplex PCR; TCRdb stores just in-frame clones and leaves some out. The table records about 75,000 clones, around 80% of them present only once. The sequenced material came from peripheral blood. Receptors originate from a woman in her forties or fifties with acute or convalescent COVID-19.

Note on this clone: The junction does not match germline at one end; this may be a read error. The genes are TRBV7-9 and TRBJ2-1; a possible D gene is TRBD2 (6 bases). Germline CDR1 reads SEHNR; CDR2 reads FQNEAQ (reference sequence). The CDR3 contains 12 residues. CDR3 region: CASSILGDSKVF. CDR3 DNA: TGTGCCAGCAGTATACTAGGGGACTCTAAAGTCTTC.

The gene calls are TRBV5-5 and TRBJ2-7; D call uncertain. CDR1 is SGHKS and CDR2 is YYEKEE in the germline V gene (reference sequence). The CDR3 spans 14 residues. V was trimmed by 0 bases and J by 6 bases, leaving 13 bases between them. CDR3 sequence (DNA): TGTGCCAGCAGCTTGGTTCCTCTTGCCAGCGAGCAGTACTTC. Translation: CASSLVPLASEQYF.

The gene calls are TRBV7-2 and TRBJ1-5; D is possibly TRBD1 (5 bases). From germline, CDR1 is SGHTA and CDR2 FQGNSA. The V end was cut by 1 base, the J end by 7 bases, with 11 bases between. The CDR3 has 14 residues. The CDR3 loop is CASSLGGVRQPQHF. The DNA for the CDR3 is TGTGCCAGCAGCTTAGGGGGGGTGAGGCAGCCCCAGCATTTT.

The chain recombines TRBV7-9 with TRBJ2-7; D perhaps matches TRBD2 (5 bases). Between the trimmed V and J ends, which lost 4 bases and 5 bases, there was a span of 12 bases. Germline V gene lookup returns CDR1 SEHNR and CDR2 FQNEAQ (reference sequence). This CDR3 has 13 amino acids. In DNA form, the CDR3 reads TGTGCCAGCAGCTCGGCCGGGAATAACGAGCAGTACTTC. Translated, it gives CASSSAGNNEQYF. The entire variable domain, with the rest obtained from reference TRBV7-9 and TRBJ2-7, is as follows: DTGVSQNPRHKITKRGQNVTFRCDPISEHNRLYWYRQTLGQGPEFLTYFQNEAQLEKSRLLSDRFSAERPKGSFSTLEIQRTEQGDSAMYLCASSSAGNNEQYFGPGTRLTVT.

The chain joins TRBV15 to TRBJ2-3; possible D gene TRBD1, 8 bases. V was pared by 1 base and J by 6 bases, with 17 bases between. CDR1 and CDR2 from the germline V gene are LNHNV and YYDKDF (reference sequence). CDR3 length equals 16 residues. CDR3 in amino acids: CATSRAPTGEGDTQYF. The CDR3 bases are TGTGCCACCAGCAGAGCCCCGACAGGGGAGGGGGATACGCAGTATTTT.

Note on this clone: Other DNA sequences in the sample encode the same CDR3. This chain links TRBV30 with TRBJ2-7; D perhaps matches TRBD1 (5 bases). Trimming cost V 0 bases and J 2 bases, with 8 bases left between them. The CDR3 has 13 residues. The germline CDR1 and CDR2 sequences are GTSNPN and SVGIG (reference sequence). The CDR3 sequence is CAWSVQGTYEQYF. CDR3 nucleotide sequence: TGTGCCTGGAGTGTGCAGGGCACCTACGAGCAGTACTTC.

The chain joins TRBV6-5 to TRBJ2-7; 11 nucleotides align to TRBD1. Germline loops: CDR1 MNHEY, CDR2 SVGAGI. With V trimmed by 7 bases and J by 7 bases, 9 bases remained unmatched. CDR3 length: 14 amino acids. The CDR3 reads CASTMGQGGREQYF. As DNA, the CDR3 is TGTGCCAGCACCATGGGACAGGGGGGCCGGGAGCAGTACTTC.

The V gene is TRBV18, the J gene TRBJ2-3; 7 bases match TRBD2. J gave up 0 bases and V 4 bases, and 4 bases lay outside the gene matches. The CDR3 extends over 15 amino acids. Germline loops: CDR1 KGHSH, CDR2 LQKENI. The CDR3 region has the DNA TGTGCCAGCTCACGGAGCGGGGCTAGCACAGATACGCAGTATTTT. Protein product: CASSRSGASTDTQYF.

This chain uses TRBV21-1 with TRBJ1-1; the table's D call of TRBD1 was not tested on the DNA. TRBV21-1 represents a pseudogene. The CDR3 extends over 16 amino acids. The CDR3 sequence is CASSKKGGQGNTEAFF. Written as DNA, the CDR3 is TGTGCCAGCAGCAAAAAAGGGGGACAGGGGAACACTGAAGCTTTCTTT.

The gene calls are TRBV27 and TRBJ1-6, with no clear D. Germline V gene data show CDR1 as MNHEY and CDR2 as SMNVEV (reference sequence). V gave up 2 bases and J gave up 10 bases, with 12 bases separating them. The CDR3 covers 14 residues. Here the CDR3 reads CASSLRSAGSPLHF. As DNA, the CDR3 is TGTGCCAGCAGTTTACGCAGCGCCGGGTCACCCCTCCACTTT.

This clone is termed large (0.1 to 1%). This chain links TRBV6-5 with TRBJ2-1, with TRBD2 matching 8 bases. CDR1 is MNHEY and CDR2 is SVGAGI in the germline V gene. The CDR3 loop spans 15 amino acids. J lost 2 bases, V lost 5 bases, and 5 bases had no gene match. CDR3 nucleotide sequence: TGTGCCAGCAGTCCCGGGACTAGTGCCTACAATGAGCAGTTCTTC. Protein sequence: CASSPGTSAYNEQFF.

As to this clone: Other DNA sequences from this sample encode an identical CDR3 as well. This rearrangement joins TRBV24-1 to TRBJ2-3; 10 bases are a match to TRBD2. V lost 1 base and J lost 0; bases outside the gene matches: 3. The germline V gene has CDR1 KGHDR and CDR2 SFDVKD. The CDR3 runs 17 residues. The CDR3 spells CATSDFWTSGSTDTQYF. CDR3 nucleotides: TGTGCCACCAGTGATTTTTGGACTAGCGGCAGCACAGATACGCAGTATTTT.

The chain carries TRBV7-8 and TRBJ2-7, with 9 nucleotides matching TRBD2. The V segment lost 1 base and the J segment 6 bases; nucleotides outside the gene matches: 7. Germline V gene data show CDR1 as SGHVS and CDR2 as FQNEAQ. This CDR3 is 15 amino acids long. The DNA for the CDR3 is TGTGCCAGCAGCTTAGATCGTAGCGGGAGTACCGAGCAGTACTTC. Translation gives CASSLDRSGSTEQYF.

The rearrangement uses TRBV7-2 and TRBJ2-3, with TRBD2 matching over 11 bases. The CDR3 is 18 residues long. Trimming took 2 bases from V and 2 from J; bases not matched to a gene: 9. Germline CDR1 SGHTA, CDR2 FQGNSA. DNA for the CDR3: TGTGCCAGCAGCTTACAGCGACTAGCGGGGAAGCTCACAGATACGCAGTATTTT. Protein: CASSLQRLAGKLTDTQYF. Supplemented by reference TRBV7-2 and TRBJ2-3, the full variable domain reads GAGVSQSPSNKVTEKGKDVELRCDPISGHTALYWYRQSLGQGLEFLIYFQGNSAPDKSGLPSDRFSAERTGGSVSTLTIQRTQQEDSAVYLCASSLQRLAGKLTDTQYFGPGTRLTVL.

The chain recombines TRBV2 with TRBJ2-2; 8 bases align to TRBD2. The V segment lost 7 bases and the J segment 0 bases; nucleotides outside the gene matches: 4. The CDR3 contains 15 residues. From germline, CDR1 is SNHLY and CDR2 FYNNEI. The CDR3 loop reads CASKFSGANTGELFF. CDR3 in DNA: TGTGCCAGCAAATTTAGCGGGGCGAACACCGGGGAGCTGTTTTTT. Full variable domain (remainder filled in from reference TRBV2 and TRBJ2-2): EPEVTQTPSHQVTQMGQEVILRCVPISNHLYFYWYRQILGQKVEFLVSFYNNEISEKSEIFDDQFSVERPDGSNFTLKIRSTKLEDSAMYFCASKFSGANTGELFFGEGSRLTVL.

This chain connects TRBV5-5 to TRBJ2-3, with TRBD1 matching 9 bases. CDR1 SGHKS and CDR2 YYEKEE come from the germline V gene (reference sequence). There are 19 residues in the CDR3. The J segment lost 2 bases and the V segment lost 1 base, leaving 14 bases of the junction unmatched. CDR3 amino acids: CASSLLVGTGQGITDTQYF. The CDR3 DNA is TGTGCCAGCAGCTTGTTAGTGGGGACAGGGCAGGGGATCACAGATACGCAGTATTTT.

This clone has a handful of counts. The chain employs TRBV4-1 and TRBJ1-2, with 8 bases aligning to TRBD1. The J segment lost 8 bases and the V segment lost 1 base, leaving 9 bases of the junction unmatched. CDR3 length: 15 residues. CDR1 is MGHRA and CDR2 is YSYEKL in the germline V gene. CDR3 loop: CASSQGAPGGRGYTF. The CDR3 DNA follows: TGCGCCAGCAGCCAAGGAGCCCCAGGGGGCCGAGGCTACACCTTC.

The chain uses TRBV15 and TRBJ1-5, with 7 bases lining up with TRBD1. The germline V gene has CDR1 LNHNV and CDR2 YYDKDF (reference sequence). This CDR3 comprises 15 residues. V lost 10 bases and J lost 4; bases outside the gene matches: 13. The CDR3: CAIRQGLKENQPQHF. CDR3 nucleotide sequence: TGTGCCATCCGACAGGGTTTGAAAGAAAATCAGCCCCAGCATTTT.

This clone was seen a handful of times. The CDR3 sequence: CASSQDLIRQFF. The CDR3 DNA is TGTGCCAGCAGCCAAGATTTAATTAGGCAGTTCTTC. J is TRBJ2-1 and V is TRBV4-2; D gene ambiguous. The CDR3 consists of 12 residues. Looked up from germline, CDR1 is LGHNA and CDR2 is YNFKEQ. Between the trimmed V and J ends, which lost 0 bases and 12 bases, there was a span of 9 bases.

The chain is built from TRBV6-5 and TRBJ2-7; TRBD2 aligns across 7 bases. The CDR3 sequence is 14 residues long. With 6 bases clipped from V and 5 bases from J, the junction kept 10 bases outside the gene matches. From germline, CDR1 is MNHEY and CDR2 SVGAGI. The chain's CDR3 is CASSGTSETNEQYF. The CDR3, as DNA: TGTGCCAGCAGCGGTACTAGCGAAACCAACGAGCAGTACTTC.

V gene TRBV6-5 combines with J gene TRBJ2-1; possibly TRBD1 for D (7 bases). Trimming left V 7 bases short and J 2 bases short, with 12 bases between. Germline assignment: CDR1 MNHEY and CDR2 SVGAGI. The CDR3 spans 14 residues. CDR3 residues: CASMRDSPYNEQFF. The CDR3 DNA reads as TGTGCCAGCATGCGGGACAGCCCCTACAATGAGCAGTTCTTC.

Only one count was recorded for this clone. The chain links TRBV24-1 to TRBJ2-1; 16 bases are shared with TRBD2. The trim removed 5 bases at V and 9 bases at J, leaving 6 bases unmatched. The CDR3 covers 16 residues. Germline loops: CDR1 KGHDR, CDR2 SFDVKD. The CDR3 is CATSAPGLAGGIEQFF. Written as DNA, the CDR3 is TGTGCCACCAGTGCCCCGGGACTAGCGGGAGGGATTGAGCAGTTCTTC.

This chain's CDR3 is CASYQGPGGQETQYF. CDR3 nucleotides: TGCGCCAGCTACCAGGGACCGGGAGGACAAGAGACCCAGTACTTC. The chain employs TRBV5-1 and TRBJ2-5; 7 nucleotides match TRBD2. V shed 7 bases, J shed 2 bases, and the junction held 11 bases outside the gene matches. There are 15 residues in the CDR3. In germline, CDR1 is SGHRS, CDR2 YFSETQ.

The chain is built from TRBV6-1 and TRBJ1-5; D not certain. This CDR3 region has 16 residues. The germline V gene encodes CDR1 MNHNS and CDR2 SASEGT. Trimming stripped 4 bases from V and 3 bases from J, with 16 bases between. The CDR3 region is CASSVGSGSFNQPQHF. The DNA of the CDR3 is TGTGCCAGCAGTGTGGGGAGTGGCAGCTTCAATCAGCCCCAGCATTTT.

The chain couples TRBV7-3 to TRBJ2-1; D is perhaps TRBD2 (6 bases). Per the germline V gene, CDR1 is SGHTA and CDR2 is FQGTGA. The CDR3 length is 16 residues. V was trimmed by 0 bases and J by 7 bases, leaving 16 bases between them. CDR3 coding DNA: TGTGCCAGCAGCTTAACCCTCCGCGGCGCGGGGAATGAGCAGTTCTTC. Protein product: CASSLTLRGAGNEQFF.

The chain has TRBV3-1 (or the pseudogene TRBV3-2) and TRBJ1-6; 10 positions agree with TRBD1. The CDR3 spans 15 residues. The trim removed 3 bases at V and 7 bases at J, leaving 3 bases unmatched. Germline V gene sequence: CDR1 LGHDT, CDR2 YNNKEL (reference sequence). The CDR3 spells CASSQGQGRNSPLHF. DNA for the CDR3: TGTGCCAGCAGCCAGGGACAGGGGCGGAATTCACCCCTCCACTTT.

The V call is TRBV7-2, the J call TRBJ1-2; 7 nucleotides match TRBD1. Germline V gene data show CDR1 as SGHTA and CDR2 as FQGNSA. V gave up 3 bases and J gave up 6 bases; unmatched junction bases: 4. The CDR3 has 13 residues. CDR3 loop: CASSLSGQHGYTF. CDR3 coding DNA: TGTGCCAGCAGCTTGTCGGGACAGCATGGCTACACCTTC.